These T cell receptor beta chains were read from a single sample in a study of blood T cell repertoires in COVID-19. Sequenced by immunoSEQ multiplex PCR; TCRdb stores in-frame clones only, minus some. The sample lists 430,000 or so clones, over 75% seen once, with 1.4% to 1.5% in the top ten. The sequencing input was PBMCs or T cells enriched from blood (not recorded which). The source is a woman aged 18-29 years who had been exposed to COVID-19. Each CDR3 is given with its conserved first and last residue. D genes are given only for firm matches. Some rows mark clone size as missing; the rest say once, few, many or name a class of expanded clone.

clone size: .
D gene: TRBD2
J gene: TRBJ2-7
V gene: TRBV4-2
CDR3 protein: CASSHDGTSGNYEQYF
CDR3 DNA: TGTGCCAGCAGCCACGACGGGACTAGCGGTAACTACGAGCAGTACTTC

clone size: .
D gene: TRBD1
J gene: TRBJ1-1
V gene: TRBV4-2
CDR3 protein: CASSHPGQGSVAFF
CDR3 DNA: TGTGCCAGCAGCCACCCGGGACAGGGTAGCGTAGCTTTCTTT

clone size: .
D gene: .
J gene: TRBJ2-7
V gene: TRBV21-1
CDR3 protein: CASSHRLGRGEQYF
CDR3 DNA: TGTGCCAGCAGCCATAGACTAGGCCGGGGGGAGCAGTACTTC

clone size: .
D gene: TRBD1
J gene: TRBJ2-1
V gene: TRBV30
CDR3 protein: CAWDRYNEQFF
CDR3 DNA: TGTGCTTGGGACAGATACAATGAGCAGTTCTTC

clone size: .
D gene: .
J gene: TRBJ2-7
V gene: TRBV29-1
CDR3 protein: CSVGTGPPYEQYF
CDR3 DNA: TGCAGCGTTGGAACAGGACCCCCCTACGAGCAGTACTTC

clone size: .
D gene: .
J gene: TRBJ1-1
V gene: TRBV5-4
CDR3 protein: CASSLTGGNTEAFF
CDR3 DNA: TGTGCCAGCAGCCTGACAGGAGGGAACACTGAAGCTTTCTTT

clone size: .
D gene: TRBD1
J gene: TRBJ2-7
V gene: TRBV4-3
CDR3 protein: CASSQDLLVGQGPLTGEQYF
CDR3 DNA: TGCGCCAGCAGCCAAGATCTTTTGGTAGGACAGGGACCTCTGACTGGGGAGCAGTACTTC

clone size: .
D gene: TRBD1
J gene: TRBJ2-7
V gene: TRBV11-1
CDR3 protein: CASSFSGTVFYEQYF
CDR3 DNA: TGTGCCAGCAGCTTCTCCGGGACAGTTTTTTACGAGCAGTACTTC

clone size: .
D gene: .
J gene: TRBJ2-3
V gene: TRBV7-8
CDR3 protein: CASSRVGGTDTQYF
CDR3 DNA: TGTGCCAGCAGCCGCGTAGGGGGCACAGATACGCAGTATTTT

clone size: .
D gene: .
J gene: TRBJ2-1
V gene: TRBV13
CDR3 protein: CASSLGSEGGQFF
CDR3 DNA: TGTGCCAGCAGCTTAGGCTCGGAGGGTGGGCAGTTCTTC

clone size: .
D gene: .
J gene: TRBJ1-5
V gene: TRBV18
CDR3 protein: CASSPFRGSSNQPQHF
CDR3 DNA: TGTGCCAGCTCACCCTTCAGGGGTTCATCCAATCAGCCCCAGCATTTT

clone size: .
D gene: TRBD1
J gene: TRBJ2-5
V gene: TRBV2
CDR3 protein: CASKTGEAGETQYF
CDR3 DNA: TGTGCCAGCAAGACAGGGGAAGCGGGAGAGACCCAGTACTTC

clone size: .
D gene: .
J gene: TRBJ2-7
V gene: TRBV7-2
CDR3 protein: CASSSQSDSSYEQYF
CDR3 DNA: TGTGCCAGCAGCTCTCAATCGGACAGTTCCTACGAGCAGTACTTC

clone size: .
D gene: TRBD1
J gene: TRBJ2-7
V gene: TRBV28
CDR3 protein: CASSVLGQGRYEQYF
CDR3 DNA: TGTGCCAGCAGCGTTCTTGGACAGGGTCGATACGAGCAGTACTTC

clone size: .
D gene: .
J gene: TRBJ2-7
V gene: TRBV6-5
CDR3 protein: CASSYGHQGGGEQYF
CDR3 DNA: TGTGCCAGCAGTTACGGCCACCAGGGAGGGGGCGAGCAGTACTTC

clone size: .
D gene: TRBD1
J gene: TRBJ2-4
V gene: TRBV4-1
CDR3 protein: CASSQVQGQRGIAKNIQYF
CDR3 DNA: TGCGCCAGCAGCCAAGTACAGGGGCAAAGGGGGATAGCCAAAAACATTCAGTACTTC

clone size: .
D gene: .
J gene: TRBJ1-2
V gene: TRBV5-4
CDR3 protein: CASSRLGAGEANYGYTF
CDR3 DNA: TGTGCCAGCAGCCGCCTCGGAGCGGGGGAAGCTAACTATGGCTACACCTTC

clone size: .
D gene: .
J gene: TRBJ2-1
V gene: TRBV29-1
CDR3 protein: CSLTRRGGYNEQFF
CDR3 DNA: TGCAGCCTAACTCGGCGGGGTGGATACAATGAGCAGTTCTTC

clone size: .
D gene: TRBD2
J gene: TRBJ2-3
V gene: TRBV11-2
CDR3 protein: CASSSGLAGTDTQYF
CDR3 DNA: TGTGCCAGCAGCTCCGGACTAGCTGGGACAGATACGCAGTATTTT

clone size: .
D gene: .
J gene: TRBJ2-1
V gene: TRBV20-1
CDR3 protein: CSAGSHNEQFF
CDR3 DNA: TGCAGTGCCGGGTCCCACAATGAGCAGTTCTTC

clone size: .
D gene: .
J gene: TRBJ1-5
V gene: TRBV6-1
CDR3 protein: CASSERGGGSNQPQHF
CDR3 DNA: TGTGCCAGCAGTGAGAGAGGCGGCGGGAGCAATCAGCCCCAGCATTTT

clone size: .
D gene: .
J gene: TRBJ1-1
V gene: TRBV4-3
CDR3 protein: CASSQAGVTEAFF
CDR3 DNA: TGCGCCAGCAGCCAAGCGGGAGTCACTGAAGCTTTCTTT

clone size: .
D gene: TRBD1
J gene: TRBJ1-1
V gene: TRBV9
CDR3 protein: CASRKGQGDTEAFF
CDR3 DNA: TGTGCCAGCAGGAAGGGACAGGGGGACACTGAAGCTTTCTTT

clone size: .
D gene: TRBD2
J gene: TRBJ2-5
V gene: TRBV19
CDR3 protein: CASSIRGTSGYQETQYF
CDR3 DNA: TGTGCCAGTAGTATACGAGGGACTAGCGGGTACCAAGAGACCCAGTACTTC

clone size: once
D gene: TRBD2
J gene: TRBJ2-7
V gene: TRBV28
CDR3 protein: CASRPTSGTYEQYF
CDR3 DNA: TGTGCCAGCAGACCTACTAGCGGAACCTACGAGCAGTACTTC

clone size: .
D gene: TRBD1
J gene: TRBJ1-3
V gene: TRBV2
CDR3 protein: CASRGTRDRGGNTIYF
CDR3 DNA: TGTGCCAGCAGGGGGACTCGGGACAGGGGAGGAAACACCATATATTTT

clone size: once
D gene: .
J gene: TRBJ2-2
V gene: TRBV29-1
CDR3 protein: CSAPKEGDTGELFF
CDR3 DNA: TGCAGCGCCCCCAAGGAGGGAGACACCGGGGAGCTGTTTTTT

clone size: .
D gene: .
J gene: TRBJ1-1
V gene: TRBV5-8
CDR3 protein: CASILGQILNTEAFF
CDR3 DNA: TGTGCCAGCATCCTAGGTCAGATTCTGAACACTGAAGCTTTCTTT

clone size: .
D gene: .
J gene: TRBJ2-2
V gene: TRBV7-3
CDR3 protein: CASSLTFANTGELFF
CDR3 DNA: TGTGCCAGCAGCTTAACGTTCGCGAACACCGGGGAGCTGTTTTTT

clone size: .
D gene: TRBD2
J gene: TRBJ2-1
V gene: TRBV5-1
CDR3 protein: CASSSGTSGNNEQFF
CDR3 DNA: TGCGCCAGCAGCTCCGGGACTAGCGGGAACAATGAGCAGTTCTTC

clone size: .
D gene: .
J gene: TRBJ1-1
V gene: TRBV18
CDR3 protein: CASSQDSMNTEAFF
CDR3 DNA: TGTGCCAGCTCACAGGACAGCATGAACACTGAAGCTTTCTTT

clone size: .
D gene: TRBD2
J gene: TRBJ2-2
V gene: TRBV28
CDR3 protein: CASILSGRVTGELFF
CDR3 DNA: TGTGCCAGCATCCTTAGCGGGAGGGTCACCGGGGAGCTGTTTTTT

clone size: .
D gene: TRBD1
J gene: TRBJ1-3
V gene: TRBV7-2
CDR3 protein: CASSLRRGPGNTIYF
CDR3 DNA: TGTGCCAGCAGCTTAAGAAGGGGGCCAGGAAACACCATATATTTT

clone size: .
D gene: .
J gene: TRBJ2-7
V gene: TRBV5-1
CDR3 protein: CASSLTGSTYEQYF
CDR3 DNA: TGCGCCAGCAGCTTAACGGGATCGACTTACGAGCAGTACTTC

clone size: .
D gene: TRBD1
J gene: TRBJ1-1
V gene: TRBV4-1
CDR3 protein: CASRGQTMNTEAFF
CDR3 DNA: TGCGCCAGCAGGGGACAGACCATGAACACTGAAGCTTTCTTT

clone size: .
D gene: TRBD1
J gene: TRBJ2-2
V gene: TRBV28
CDR3 protein: CASSWDRGPGELFF
CDR3 DNA: TGTGCCAGCAGTTGGGACAGGGGCCCCGGGGAGCTGTTTTTT

clone size: .
D gene: TRBD1
J gene: TRBJ1-3
V gene: TRBV7-9
CDR3 protein: CASSATGVANTIYF
CDR3 DNA: TGTGCCAGCAGCGCTACAGGGGTTGCAAACACCATATATTTT